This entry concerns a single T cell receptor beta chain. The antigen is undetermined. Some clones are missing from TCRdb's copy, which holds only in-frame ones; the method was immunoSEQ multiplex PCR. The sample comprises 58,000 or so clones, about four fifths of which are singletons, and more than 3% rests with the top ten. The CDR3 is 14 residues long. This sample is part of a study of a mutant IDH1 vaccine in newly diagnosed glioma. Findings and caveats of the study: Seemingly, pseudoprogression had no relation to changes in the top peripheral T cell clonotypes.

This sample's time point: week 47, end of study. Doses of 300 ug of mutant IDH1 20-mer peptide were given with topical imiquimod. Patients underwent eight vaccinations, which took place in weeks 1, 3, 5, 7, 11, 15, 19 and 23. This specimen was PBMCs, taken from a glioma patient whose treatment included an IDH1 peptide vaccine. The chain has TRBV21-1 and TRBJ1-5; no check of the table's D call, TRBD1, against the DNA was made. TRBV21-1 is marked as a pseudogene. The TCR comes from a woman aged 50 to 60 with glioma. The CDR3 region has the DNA TGTGCCAGCATGTGTGACAGATGCAATCAGCCCCAGCATTTT. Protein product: CASMCDRCNQPQHF.